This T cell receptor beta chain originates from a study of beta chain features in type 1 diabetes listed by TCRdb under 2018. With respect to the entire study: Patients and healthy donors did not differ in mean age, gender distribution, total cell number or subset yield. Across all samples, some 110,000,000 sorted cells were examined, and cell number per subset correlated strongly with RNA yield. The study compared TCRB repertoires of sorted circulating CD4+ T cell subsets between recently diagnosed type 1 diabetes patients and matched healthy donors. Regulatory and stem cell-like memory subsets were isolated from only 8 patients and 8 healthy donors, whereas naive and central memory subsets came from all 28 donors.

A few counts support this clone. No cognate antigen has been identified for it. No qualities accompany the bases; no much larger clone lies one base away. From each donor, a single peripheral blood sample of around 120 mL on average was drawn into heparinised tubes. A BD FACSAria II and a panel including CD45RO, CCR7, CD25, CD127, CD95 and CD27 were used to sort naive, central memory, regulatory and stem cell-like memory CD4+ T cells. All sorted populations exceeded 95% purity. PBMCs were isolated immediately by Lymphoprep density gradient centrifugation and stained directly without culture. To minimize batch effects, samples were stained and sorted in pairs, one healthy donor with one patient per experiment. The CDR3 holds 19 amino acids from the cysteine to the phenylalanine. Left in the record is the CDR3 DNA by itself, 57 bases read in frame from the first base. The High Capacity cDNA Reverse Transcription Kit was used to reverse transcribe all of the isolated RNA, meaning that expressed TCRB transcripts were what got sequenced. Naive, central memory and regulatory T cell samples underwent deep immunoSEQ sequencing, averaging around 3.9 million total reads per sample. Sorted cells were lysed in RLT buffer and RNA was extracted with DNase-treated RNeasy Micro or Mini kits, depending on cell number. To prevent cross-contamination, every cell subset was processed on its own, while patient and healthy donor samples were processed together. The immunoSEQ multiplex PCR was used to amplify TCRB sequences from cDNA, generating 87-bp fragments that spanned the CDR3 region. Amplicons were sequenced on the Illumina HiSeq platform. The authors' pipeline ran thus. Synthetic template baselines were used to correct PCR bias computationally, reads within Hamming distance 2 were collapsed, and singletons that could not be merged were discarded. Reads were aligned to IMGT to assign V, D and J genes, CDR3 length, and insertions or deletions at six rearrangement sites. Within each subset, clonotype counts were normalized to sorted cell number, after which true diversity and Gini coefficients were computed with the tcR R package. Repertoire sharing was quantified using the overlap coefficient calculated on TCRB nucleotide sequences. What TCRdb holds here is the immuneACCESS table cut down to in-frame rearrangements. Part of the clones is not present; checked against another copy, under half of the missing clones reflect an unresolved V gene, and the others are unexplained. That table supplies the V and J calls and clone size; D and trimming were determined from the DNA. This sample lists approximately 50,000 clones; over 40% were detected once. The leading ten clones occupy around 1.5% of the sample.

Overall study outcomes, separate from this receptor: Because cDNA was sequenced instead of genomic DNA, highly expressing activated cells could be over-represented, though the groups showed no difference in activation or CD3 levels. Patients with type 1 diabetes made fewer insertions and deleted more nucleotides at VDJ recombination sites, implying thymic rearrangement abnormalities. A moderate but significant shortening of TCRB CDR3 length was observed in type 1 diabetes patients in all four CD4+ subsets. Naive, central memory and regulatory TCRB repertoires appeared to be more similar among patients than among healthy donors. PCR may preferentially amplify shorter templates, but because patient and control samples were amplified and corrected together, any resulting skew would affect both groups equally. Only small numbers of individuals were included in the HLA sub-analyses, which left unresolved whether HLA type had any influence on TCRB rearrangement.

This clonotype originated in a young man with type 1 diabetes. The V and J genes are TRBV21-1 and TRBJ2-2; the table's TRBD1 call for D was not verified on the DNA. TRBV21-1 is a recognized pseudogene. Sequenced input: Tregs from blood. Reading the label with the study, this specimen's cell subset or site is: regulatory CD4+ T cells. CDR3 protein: CASSKPPRTGGIGTGELFF. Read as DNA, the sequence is TGTGCCAGCAGCAAACCCCCGCGGACAGGGGGCATAGGTACCGGGGAGCTGTTTTTT.